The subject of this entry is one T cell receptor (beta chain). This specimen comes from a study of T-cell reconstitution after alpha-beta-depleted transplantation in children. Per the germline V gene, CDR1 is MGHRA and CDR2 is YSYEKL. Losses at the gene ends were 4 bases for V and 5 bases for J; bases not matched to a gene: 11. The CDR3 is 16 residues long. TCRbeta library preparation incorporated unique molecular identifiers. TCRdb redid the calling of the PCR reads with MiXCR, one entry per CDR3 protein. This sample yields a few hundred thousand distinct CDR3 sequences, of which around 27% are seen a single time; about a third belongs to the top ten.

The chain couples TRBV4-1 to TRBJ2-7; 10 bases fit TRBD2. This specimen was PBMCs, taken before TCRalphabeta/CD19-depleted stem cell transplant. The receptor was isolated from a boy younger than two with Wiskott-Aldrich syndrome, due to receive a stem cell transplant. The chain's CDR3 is CASSRIEAGGLNEQYF. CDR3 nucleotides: TGCGCCAGCAGCCGAATAGAAGCGGGAGGGCTTAACGAGCAGTACTTC.